Listed below are T cell receptor beta chains from one sample, sequenced in a study of blood T cell repertoires in COVID-19. Using immunoSEQ multiplex PCR, the repertoire was profiled, and TCRdb retains in-frame clones only, with some absent. This sample carries approximately 330,000 clones, 87% of them seen once, and the ten largest clones take just over 9.5%. Sequencing input: peripheral blood. Receptors originate from a man aged 30-40 years with COVID-19, enrolled during active disease. Both conserved end residues are part of each CDR3. D genes are given only for firm matches. Clone size is given for some rows only: seen once, a few or many times, or a class if the clone is expanded.

V gene	clone size	D gene	J gene	CDR3 protein	CDR3 DNA
TRBV6-5	.	TRBD1	TRBJ1-2	CASSLEGQGAGGYTF	TGTGCCAGCAGTTTAGAGGGACAGGGGGCGGGAGGCTACACCTTC
TRBV5-4	.	TRBD2	TRBJ2-5	CASSPGGRWFGETQYF	TGTGCCAGCAGCCCGGGGGGACGGTGGTTTGGAGAGACCCAGTACTTC
TRBV5-1	.	TRBD2	TRBJ2-3	CASSTSGGSTDTQYF	TGCGCCAGCAGCACCAGCGGGGGTAGCACAGATACGCAGTATTTT
TRBV6-1	.	TRBD1	TRBJ1-4	CASSGDSDLFNEKLFF	TGTGCCAGCAGTGGGGACAGTGACTTGTTTAATGAAAAACTGTTTTTT
TRBV20-1	.	.	TRBJ1-1	CSATSSTEAFF	TGCAGTGCTACATCCAGCACTGAAGCTTTCTTT
TRBV6-2/TRBV6-3	.	.	TRBJ1-1	CASSYSITDMNTEAFF	TGTGCCAGCAGTTACTCGATTACAGATATGAACACTGAAGCTTTCTTT
TRBV19	.	.	TRBJ2-7	CASSPFSGQPAMGQYF	TGTGCCAGTAGTCCTTTTTCGGGACAACCGGCGATGGGGCAGTACTTC
TRBV24-1	.	.	TRBJ2-1	CATSGLDTSYNEQFF	TGTGCCACCAGTGGACTGGACACCTCCTACAATGAGCAGTTCTTC
TRBV11-1	.	.	TRBJ2-7	CASSGELGSYEQYF	TGTGCCAGCAGCGGGGAGCTCGGATCCTACGAGCAGTACTTC
TRBV2	few	.	TRBJ1-1	CASGESLEAFF	TGTGCCAGCGGGGAGAGTCTGGAAGCTTTCTTT
TRBV30	.	.	TRBJ1-5	CAWSPGGNGGQPQHF	TGTGCCTGGAGTCCTGGGGGCAATGGAGGTCAGCCCCAGCATTTT
TRBV6-5	.	.	TRBJ1-1	CASKFSEDTEAFF	TGTGCCAGCAAATTCTCTGAGGACACTGAAGCTTTCTTT
TRBV19	.	.	TRBJ2-1	CASSFRVLPYNEQFF	TGTGCCAGTAGTTTTCGGGTTCTCCCCTACAATGAGCAGTTCTTC
TRBV7-2	.	TRBD1	TRBJ2-1	CASSLARGQAFF	TGTGCCAGCAGCTTAGCTAGAGGACAGGCATTCTTC
TRBV5-4	.	.	TRBJ1-2	CASSFLGGAPGYTF	TGTGCCAGCAGCTTCCTTGGGGGGGCGCCTGGCTACACCTTC
TRBV5-6	few	TRBD1	TRBJ1-5	CASSIRTGQPQHF	TGTGCCAGCAGCATCCGGACAGGGCAGCCCCAGCATTTT
TRBV9	few	TRBD1	TRBJ1-1	CASSPDRRGRERGEAFF	TGTGCCAGCAGCCCCGACCGAAGGGGGCGCGAGAGGGGTGAAGCTTTCTTT
TRBV12-3/TRBV12-4	.	.	TRBJ2-7	CASRGLYEQYF	TGTGCCAGCAGAGGACTCTACGAGCAGTACTTC
TRBV9	.	.	TRBJ1-1	CASSEGWYTEAFF	TGTGCCAGCAGCGAGGGGTGGTACACTGAAGCTTTCTTT
TRBV7-3	.	.	TRBJ2-1	CASSPSRDIHEQFF	TGTGCCAGCAGCCCGTCCCGGGACATTCATGAGCAGTTCTTC
TRBV19	few	TRBD2	TRBJ2-7	CASSILAGSSYEQYF	TGTGCCAGTAGTATTCTAGCGGGGTCGTCCTACGAGCAGTACTTC
TRBV7-2	once	TRBD1	TRBJ1-3	CASSLGQLTGNTIYF	TGTGCCAGCAGCCTGGGACAGCTAACTGGAAACACCATATATTTT
TRBV5-6	.	.	TRBJ2-1	CASSYLFTGPYNEQFF	TGTGCCAGCAGCTACCTATTTACAGGGCCTTACAATGAGCAGTTCTTC
TRBV7-6	.	.	TRBJ2-2	CASSLQGQTTGELFF	TGTGCCAGCAGCTTACAGGGACAAACCACCGGGGAGCTGTTTTTT
TRBV7-2	.	TRBD2	TRBJ2-1	CASSLVGTSVFNEQFF	TGTGCCAGCAGCTTAGTCGGGACTAGCGTATTCAATGAGCAGTTCTTC
TRBV10-3	.	.	TRBJ2-7	CAISEGPPYEQYF	TGTGCCATCAGTGAGGGGCCGCCCTACGAGCAGTACTTC
TRBV2	.	.	TRBJ2-2	CASRDRTRRQTGELFF	TGTGCCAGCAGGGACCGCACTAGGCGACAAACCGGGGAGCTGTTTTTT
TRBV7-2	.	TRBD1	TRBJ2-7	CASRARTGSYEQYF	TGTGCCAGCAGGGCACGGACAGGGTCCTACGAGCAGTACTTC
TRBV3-1/TRBV3-2	.	TRBD2	TRBJ2-7	CASSQDTREGTYEQYF	TGTGCCAGCAGCCAAGATACGCGGGAGGGAACCTACGAGCAGTACTTC
TRBV6-6	.	TRBD2	TRBJ2-2	CASRSPGEGNTGELFF	TGTGCCAGCAGGTCCCCCGGGGAGGGAAACACCGGGGAGCTGTTTTTT
TRBV10-3	.	.	TRBJ2-7	CAISEPRFLYEQYF	TGTGCCATCAGTGAGCCCCGGTTCCTCTACGAGCAGTACTTC
TRBV6-5	.	.	TRBJ1-6	CASSSGGRSPLHF	TGTGCCAGCAGTTCCGGTGGGAGGTCACCCCTCCACTTT
TRBV9	few	.	TRBJ2-7	CASSLGGGAIFEQYF	TGTGCCAGCAGCCTCGGAGGGGGGGCGATCTTCGAGCAGTACTTC
TRBV6-5	.	.	TRBJ2-5	CASSRRAYTETQYF	TGTGCCAGCAGTCGGAGGGCCTACACGGAGACCCAGTACTTC